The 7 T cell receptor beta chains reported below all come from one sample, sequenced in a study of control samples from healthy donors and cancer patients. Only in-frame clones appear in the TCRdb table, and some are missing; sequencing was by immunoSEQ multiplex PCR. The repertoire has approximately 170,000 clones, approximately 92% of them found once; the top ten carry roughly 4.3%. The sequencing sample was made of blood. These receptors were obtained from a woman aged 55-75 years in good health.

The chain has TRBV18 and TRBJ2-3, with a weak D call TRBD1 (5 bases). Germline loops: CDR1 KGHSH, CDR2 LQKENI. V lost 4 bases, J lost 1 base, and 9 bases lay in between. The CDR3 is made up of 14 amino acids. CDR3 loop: CASSQARGTDTQYF. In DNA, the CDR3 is TGTGCCAGCTCACAAGCCAGGGGCACAGATACGCAGTATTTT. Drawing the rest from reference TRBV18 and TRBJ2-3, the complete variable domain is NAGVMQNPRHLVRRRGQEARLRCSPMKGHSHVYWYRQLPEEGLKFMVYLQKENIIDESGMPKERFSAEFPKEGPSILRIQQVVRGDSAAYFCASSQARGTDTQYFGPGTRLTVL.

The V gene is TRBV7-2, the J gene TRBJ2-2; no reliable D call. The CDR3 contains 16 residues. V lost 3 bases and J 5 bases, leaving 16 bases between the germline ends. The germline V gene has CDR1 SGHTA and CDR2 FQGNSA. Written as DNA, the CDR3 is TGTGCCAGCAGCTTGAACCAGGAGCTAGGAACCGGGGAGCTGTTTTTT. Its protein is CASSLNQELGTGELFF.

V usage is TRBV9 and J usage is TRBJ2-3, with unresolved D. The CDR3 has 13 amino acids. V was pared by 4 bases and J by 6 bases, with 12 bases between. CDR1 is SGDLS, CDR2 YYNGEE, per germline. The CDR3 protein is CASSLQSQDTQYF. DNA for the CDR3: TGTGCCAGCAGCTTACAAAGTCAGGATACGCAGTATTTT. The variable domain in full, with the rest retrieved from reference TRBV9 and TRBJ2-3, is DSGVTQTPKHLITATGQRVTLRCSPRSGDLSVYWYQQSLDQGLQFLIQYYNGEERAKGNILERFSAQQFPDLHSELNLSSLELGDSALYFCASSLQSQDTQYFGPGTRLTVL.

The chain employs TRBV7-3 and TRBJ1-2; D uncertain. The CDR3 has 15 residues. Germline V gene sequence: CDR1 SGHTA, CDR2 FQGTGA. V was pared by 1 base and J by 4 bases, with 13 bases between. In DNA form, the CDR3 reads TGTGCCAGCAGCTTAAGTGATAAGGGTAGCTATGGCTACACCTTC. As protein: CASSLSDKGSYGYTF.

Here the CDR3 DNA reads TGTGCCATCAGTGAAGGGACCTACACAGATACGCAGTATTTT. This encodes CAISEGTYTDTQYF. The V call is TRBV10-3, the J call TRBJ2-3; D is possibly TRBD1 or TRBD2 (5 bases each). CDR1 is ENHRY and CDR2 is SYGVKD in the germline V gene. The CDR3 length is 14 residues. V was shortened by 3 bases and J by 2 bases, with 9 bases between the two germline ends.

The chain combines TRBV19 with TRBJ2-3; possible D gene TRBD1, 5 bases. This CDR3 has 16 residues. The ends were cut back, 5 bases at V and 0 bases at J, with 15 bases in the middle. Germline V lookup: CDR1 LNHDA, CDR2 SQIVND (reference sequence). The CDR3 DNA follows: TGTGCCAGTAGTTTGCAAGGGGTGGGGAGCACAGATACGCAGTATTTT. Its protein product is CASSLQGVGSTDTQYF.

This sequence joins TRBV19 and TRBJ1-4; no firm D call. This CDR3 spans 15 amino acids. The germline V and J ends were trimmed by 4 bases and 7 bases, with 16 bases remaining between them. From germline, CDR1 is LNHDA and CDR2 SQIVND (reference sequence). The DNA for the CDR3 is TGTGCCAGTAGTACAATTACAGCTTCTTCTGAAAAACTGTTTTTT. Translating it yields CASSTITASSEKLFF.